This T cell receptor (beta chain) was recovered during a study of blood T cell repertoires in COVID-19 (dated by TCRdb to the early 2020s). In the study overall: The collaborator samples originated in the United States, Italy and Spain and spanned the acute and convalescent phases of COVID-19. The material from the prospective study consisted of cDNA or gDNA derived from T cells, B-cell-depleted T cells, or PBMCs. Subjects who had been exposed to COVID-19, were actively infected with it, or had recovered from it provided the deeply sampled blood TCRbeta repertoires that made up the dataset. The repertoires were released in a freely available public database meant as a resource for research on the immune response to SARS-CoV-2. The samples were drawn from two sources: the first 160 participants of the ongoing ImmuneRACE study, and 1,000 to 1,500 subjects contributed by 6 global collaborators. Sample metadata almost always included a de-identified subject ID, COVID-19 status, age in years and sex. HLA class I and class II types, where available, came from metadata supplied by the sample provider rather than from assay-based typing.

TCRbeta CDR3 regions were amplified from genomic DNA by means of the immunoSEQ Assay, a bias-controlled multiplex PCR. As for how the authors treated the data: Within the assay, amplification of reference gene primers was used to estimate how many nucleated cells each sample contained. To quantify the absolute abundance of each unique TCRbeta CDR3 rearrangement, sequence reads were collapsed and filtered. For each sample, productive Simpson clonality was calculated by taking the square root of Simpson's diversity index across productive rearrangements. The immuneACCESS repertoire file appears here via TCRdb, limited to in-frame rearrangements. These files lack a portion of the clones; in checked studies, under half of the deficit traces to unresolved V genes, and the cause of the others is not known. V and J calls and clone size come straight from that table; D and trimming were deduced from the DNA. The sample table shows some 220,000 clones, and 65% to 85% are seen once. Over 2.5% of the sample is in the top ten clones.

What the study reported, not specific to this receptor: Clinical and demographic metadata were provided uncurated, with the amount varying by source and participant.

Remarks on this clone: Its antigen remains unidentified. No much larger clone is present one base from it, and per-base qualities are unavailable.

A second Seattle source provided samples from volunteer blood donors who had recovered from COVID-19. Each collaborating institution followed its own protocols to collect whole blood in K2EDTA tubes. Collaborator samples were shipped for TCRbeta analysis as frozen whole blood, isolated PBMCs, or DNA extracted from either sample type. From a lookup of the germline V gene, CDR1 and CDR2 are MNHNS and SASEGT. The CDR3 covers 13 residues, taking in both the cysteine and the phenylalanine. Of the read, only the CDR3 DNA is kept; its 39 bases are in frame from base 1. The junction shows trimming of 1 base on V and 6 bases on J, plus 9 bases between the germline ends.

The sample comprised peripheral blood. This clonotype originated in a woman in her twenties or thirties who had recovered from COVID-19. In this chain, TRBV6-1 is recombined with TRBJ1-2, with the D segment identity uncertain. The sequenced DNA is TGTGCCAGCAGTGAAGAGAGGGTAGATGGCTACACCTTC. The resulting protein is CASSEERVDGYTF.